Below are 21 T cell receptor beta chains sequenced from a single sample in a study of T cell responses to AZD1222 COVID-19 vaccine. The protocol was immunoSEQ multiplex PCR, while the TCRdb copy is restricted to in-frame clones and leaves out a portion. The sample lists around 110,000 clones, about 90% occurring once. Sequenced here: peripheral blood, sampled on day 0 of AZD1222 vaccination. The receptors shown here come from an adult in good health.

The CDR3 reads CASTSPAETGLIWASPLHF. The DNA of the CDR3 is TGTGCCAGCACCTCCCCGGCCGAGACAGGACTTATTTGGGCTTCACCCCTCCACTTT. This sequence joins TRBV27 and TRBJ1-6, with D possibly TRBD1 on 6 matching bases. This CDR3 comprises 19 residues. Germline assignment: CDR1 MNHEY and CDR2 SMNVEV (reference sequence). The V end was cut by 7 bases, the J end by 9 bases, with 31 bases between.

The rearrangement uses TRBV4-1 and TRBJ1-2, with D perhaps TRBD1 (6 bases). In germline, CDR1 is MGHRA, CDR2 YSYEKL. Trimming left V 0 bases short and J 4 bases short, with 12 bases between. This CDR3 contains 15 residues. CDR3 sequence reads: CASSQDGGQSYGYTF. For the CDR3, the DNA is TGCGCCAGCAGCCAAGATGGAGGACAGAGCTATGGCTACACCTTC.

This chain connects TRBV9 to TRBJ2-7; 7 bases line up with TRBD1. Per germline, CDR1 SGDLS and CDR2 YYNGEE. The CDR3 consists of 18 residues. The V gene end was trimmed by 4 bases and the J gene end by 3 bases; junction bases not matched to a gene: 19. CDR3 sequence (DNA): TGTGCCAGCAGCCCGCGCCTCGGACAGGCGACAACCATCTACGAGCAGTACTTC. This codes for CASSPRLGQATTIYEQYF.

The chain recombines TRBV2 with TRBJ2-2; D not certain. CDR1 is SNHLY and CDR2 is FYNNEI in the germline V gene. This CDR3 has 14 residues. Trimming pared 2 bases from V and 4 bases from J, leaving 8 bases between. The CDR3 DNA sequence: TGTGCCAGCAGTGAACGATGGGCCACCGGGGAGCTGTTTTTT. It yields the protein CASSERWATGELFF.

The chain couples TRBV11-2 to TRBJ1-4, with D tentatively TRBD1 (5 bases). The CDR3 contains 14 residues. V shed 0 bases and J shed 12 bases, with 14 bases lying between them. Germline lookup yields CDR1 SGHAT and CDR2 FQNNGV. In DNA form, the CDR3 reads TGTGCCAGCAGCTTAGAAAGGGCCACAGGAGAACTGTTTTTT. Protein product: CASSLERATGELFF. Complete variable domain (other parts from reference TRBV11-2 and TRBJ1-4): EAGVAQSPRYKIIEKRQSVAFWCNPISGHATLYWYQQILGQGPKLLIQFQNNGVVDDSQLPKDRFSAERLKGVDSTLKIQPAKLEDSAVYLCASSLERATGELFFGSGTQLSVL.

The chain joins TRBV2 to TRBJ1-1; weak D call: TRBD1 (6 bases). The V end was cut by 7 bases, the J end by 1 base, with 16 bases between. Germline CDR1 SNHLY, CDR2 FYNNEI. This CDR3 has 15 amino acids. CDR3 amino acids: CASIIGGERNTEAFF. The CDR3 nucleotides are TGTGCCAGCATCATAGGGGGGGAGAGGAACACTGAAGCTTTCTTT.

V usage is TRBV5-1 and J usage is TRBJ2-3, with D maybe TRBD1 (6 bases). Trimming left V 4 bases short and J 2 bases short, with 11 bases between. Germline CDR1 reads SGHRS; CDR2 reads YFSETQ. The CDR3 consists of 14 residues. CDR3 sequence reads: CASSMDSSTDTQYF. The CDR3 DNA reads TGCGCCAGCAGCATGGACAGCTCCACAGATACGCAGTATTTT.

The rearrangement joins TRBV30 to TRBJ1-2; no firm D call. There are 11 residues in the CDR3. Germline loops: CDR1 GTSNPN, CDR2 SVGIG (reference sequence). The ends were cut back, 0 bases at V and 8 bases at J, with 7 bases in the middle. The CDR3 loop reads CAWSVGLGYTF. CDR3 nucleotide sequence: TGTGCCTGGAGTGTGGGGTTAGGCTACACCTTC.

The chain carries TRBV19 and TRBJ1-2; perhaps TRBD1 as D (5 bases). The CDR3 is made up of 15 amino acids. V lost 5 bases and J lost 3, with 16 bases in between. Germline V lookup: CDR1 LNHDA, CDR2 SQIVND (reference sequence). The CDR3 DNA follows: TGTGCCAGTAGTCTCGCCAGGGCCGGGGACTATGGCTACACCTTC. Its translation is CASSLARAGDYGYTF. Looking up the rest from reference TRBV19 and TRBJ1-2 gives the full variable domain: DGGITQSPKYLFRKEGQNVTLSCEQNLNHDAMYWYRQDPGQGLRLIYYSQIVNDFQKGDIAEGYSVSREKKESFPLTVTSAQKNPTAFYLCASSLARAGDYGYTFGSGTRLTVV.

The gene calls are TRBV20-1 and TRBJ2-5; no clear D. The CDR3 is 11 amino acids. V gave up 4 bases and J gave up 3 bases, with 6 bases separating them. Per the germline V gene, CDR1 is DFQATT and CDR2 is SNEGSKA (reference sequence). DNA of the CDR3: TGCAGTGCTACCACCGAAGAGACCCAGTACTTC. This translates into CSATTEETQYF.

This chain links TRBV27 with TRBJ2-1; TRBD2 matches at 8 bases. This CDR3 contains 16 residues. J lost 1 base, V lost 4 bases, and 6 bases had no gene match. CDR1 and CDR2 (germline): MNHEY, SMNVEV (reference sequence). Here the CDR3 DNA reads TGTGCCAGCAGTTCCATAGCGGGGCCTTCCTACAATGAGCAGTTCTTC. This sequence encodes CASSSIAGPSYNEQFF.

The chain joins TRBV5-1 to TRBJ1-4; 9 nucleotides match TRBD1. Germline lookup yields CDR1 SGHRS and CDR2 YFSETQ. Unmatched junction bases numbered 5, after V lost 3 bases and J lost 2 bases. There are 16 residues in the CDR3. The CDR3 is CASSSTGGITNEKLFF. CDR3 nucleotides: TGCGCCAGCAGCTCAACAGGGGGCATTACTAATGAAAAACTGTTTTTT.

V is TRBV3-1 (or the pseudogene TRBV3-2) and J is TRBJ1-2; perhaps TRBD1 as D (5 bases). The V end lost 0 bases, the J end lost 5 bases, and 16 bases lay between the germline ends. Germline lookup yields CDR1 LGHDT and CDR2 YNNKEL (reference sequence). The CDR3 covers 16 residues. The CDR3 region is CASSQDLVNRIYGYTF. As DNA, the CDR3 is TGTGCCAGCAGCCAAGATCTTGTGAACAGGATATATGGCTACACCTTC.

The CDR3 protein is CASSPGGFRSSRGNEQFF. CDR3 sequence (DNA): TGCGCCAGCAGCCCAGGCGGATTTAGGTCTAGTAGGGGAAATGAGCAGTTCTTC. The genes are TRBV4-3 and TRBJ2-1; possibly TRBD1 for D (5 bases). This CDR3 has 18 amino acids. Trimming cost V 4 bases and J 7 bases, with 26 bases left between them. Germline CDR1 and CDR2: LGHNA and YSLEER.

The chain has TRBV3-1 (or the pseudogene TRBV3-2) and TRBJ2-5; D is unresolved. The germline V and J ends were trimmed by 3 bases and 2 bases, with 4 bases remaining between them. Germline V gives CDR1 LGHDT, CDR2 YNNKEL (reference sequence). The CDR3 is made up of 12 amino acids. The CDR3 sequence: CASSQGQETQYF. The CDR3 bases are TGTGCCAGCAGCCAGGGGCAAGAGACCCAGTACTTC.

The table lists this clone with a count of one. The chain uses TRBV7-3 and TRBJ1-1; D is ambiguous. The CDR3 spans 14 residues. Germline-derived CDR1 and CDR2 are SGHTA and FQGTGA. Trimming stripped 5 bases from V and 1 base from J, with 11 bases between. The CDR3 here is CASSPGHSNTEAFF. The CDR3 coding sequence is TGTGCCAGCAGCCCCGGGCACTCGAACACTGAAGCTTTCTTT.

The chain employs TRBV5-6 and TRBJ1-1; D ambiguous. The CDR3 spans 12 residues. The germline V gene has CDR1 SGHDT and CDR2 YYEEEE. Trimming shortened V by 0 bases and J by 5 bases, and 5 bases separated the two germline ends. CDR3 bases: TGTGCCAGCAGCTTGGCAATGACTGAAGCTTTCTTT. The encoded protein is CASSLAMTEAFF.

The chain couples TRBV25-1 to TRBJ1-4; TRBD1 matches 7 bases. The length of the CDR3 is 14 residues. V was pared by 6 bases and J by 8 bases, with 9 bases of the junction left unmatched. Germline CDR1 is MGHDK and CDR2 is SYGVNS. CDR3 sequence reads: CASRGTAATEKLFF. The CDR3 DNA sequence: TGTGCCAGCAGAGGGACAGCCGCGACGGAAAAACTGTTTTTT. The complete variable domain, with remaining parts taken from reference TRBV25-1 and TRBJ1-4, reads EADIYQTPRYLVIGTGKKITLECSQTMGHDKMYWYQQDPGMELHLIHYSYGVNSTEKGDLSSESTVSRIRTEHFPLTLESARPSHTSQYLCASRGTAATEKLFFGSGTQLSVL.

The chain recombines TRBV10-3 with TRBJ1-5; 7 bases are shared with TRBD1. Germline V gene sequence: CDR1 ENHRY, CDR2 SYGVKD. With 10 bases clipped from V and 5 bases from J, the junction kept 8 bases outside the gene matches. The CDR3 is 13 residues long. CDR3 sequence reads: CANKQGWDQPQHF. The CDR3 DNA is TGTGCCAACAAACAGGGGTGGGATCAGCCCCAGCATTTT.

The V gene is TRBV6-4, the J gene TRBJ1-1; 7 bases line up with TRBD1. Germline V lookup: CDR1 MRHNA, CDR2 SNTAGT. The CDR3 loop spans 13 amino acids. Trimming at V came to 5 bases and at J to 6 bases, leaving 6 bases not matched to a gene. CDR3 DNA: TGTGCCAGCAGTCCGGACAGGTTTGCTGAAGCTTTCTTT. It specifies CASSPDRFAEAFF.

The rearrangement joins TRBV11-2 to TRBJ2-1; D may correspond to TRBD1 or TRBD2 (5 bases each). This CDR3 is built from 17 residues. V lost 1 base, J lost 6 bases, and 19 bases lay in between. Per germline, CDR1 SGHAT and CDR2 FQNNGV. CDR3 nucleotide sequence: TGTGCCAGCAGCTTAGGGCCCGGCGGTGGGGGTCTCAATGAGCAGTTCTTC. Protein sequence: CASSLGPGGGGLNEQFF.